The 17 T cell receptor beta chains below come from one sample, sequenced in a study of glioma-infiltrating T cells. Amplification of TCR alpha and beta CDR3 regions from RNA used iRepertoire nested multiplex PCR. Each CDR3 protein gets one entry after TCRdb re-called the multiplex PCR reads with MiXCR. The sample includes approximately 120,000 distinct CDR3 sequences, approximately 25% of them seen just once. Sequencing used glioma tissue, nonneoplastic brain tissue, or PBMCs (not recorded which). Source of these receptors: a human donor with low-grade glioma or glioblastoma, undergoing nonglioma brain surgery, or in good health (not recorded which).

This clonotype was recorded many times. This chain links TRBV3-1 with TRBJ2-3; TRBD2 aligns across 13 bases. The J segment lost 1 base and the V segment lost 2 bases, leaving 12 bases of the junction unmatched. The CDR3 has 20 residues. CDR1 and CDR2 from the germline V gene are LGHDT and YNNKEL (reference sequence). The CDR3 reads CASSQRWTGLAGDRTDTQYF. In DNA, the CDR3 is TGTGCCAGCAGCCAACGGTGGACAGGACTAGCGGGAGACCGCACAGATACGCAGTATTTT.

This clonotype was detected a few times. This chain connects TRBV12-5 to TRBJ2-1; 7 bases line up with TRBD2. J was trimmed by 4 bases and V by 4 bases; bases with no gene match: 1. This CDR3 is built from 13 residues. Germline CDR1 reads LGHNT; CDR2 reads FRNRAP. CDR3 residues: CASGSSGYNEQFF. The CDR3 coding sequence is TGTGCTAGTGGTTCTAGCGGATACAATGAGCAGTTCTTC.

In its sample, this clonotype was seen many times. The chain uses TRBV18 and TRBJ2-5; no clear D. The CDR3 totals 13 residues. Germline loops: CDR1 KGHSH, CDR2 LQKENI. V dropped 0 bases and J dropped 2 bases, with 4 bases sitting between them. CDR3 region: CASSPPGQETQYF. The CDR3 coding sequence is TGTGCCAGCTCACCACCCGGGCAAGAGACCCAGTACTTC. The whole variable domain, remainder taken from reference TRBV18 and TRBJ2-5, is NAGVMQNPRHLVRRRGQEARLRCSPMKGHSHVYWYRQLPEEGLKFMVYLQKENIIDESGMPKERFSAEFPKEGPSILRIQQVVRGDSAAYFCASSPPGQETQYFGPGTRLLVL.

This clonotype was observed many times. This sequence joins TRBV28 and TRBJ1-2; tentative D call: TRBD1 (6 bases). CDR1 MDHEN and CDR2 SYDVKM come from the germline V gene. V was cut by 11 bases and J by 4 bases, with 14 bases left in between. CDR3 size: 12 residues. The CDR3 region has the DNA TGTGCCTGTCAGGGGTTCAGCTATGGCTACACCTTC. Protein: CACQGFSYGYTF.

Notes on this clonotype: It is likely a read error, because the conserved phenylalanine at the end of the CDR3 is missing. V and J are TRBV20-1 and TRBJ2-1; perhaps TRBD2 as D (6 bases). From germline, CDR1 is DFQATT and CDR2 SNEGSKA (reference sequence). The ends were cut back, 5 bases at V and 4 bases at J, with 15 bases in the middle. The CDR3 sequence is 14 residues long. CDR3 protein: CSALTSSRYNEQFL. As DNA, the CDR3 is TGCAGTGCTCTTACTAGCTCCCGATACAATGAGCAGTTCCTC.

About this clonotype: A much bigger clone sits one base away, suggesting this may be a read error. The V and J genes are TRBV29-1 and TRBJ2-1; D gene uncertain. Germline CDR1 reads SQVTM; CDR2 reads ANQGSEA. This CDR3 spans 13 amino acids. Trimming cost V 7 bases and J 1 base, with 11 bases left between them. The CDR3 nucleotides are TGCAGCGGTCACGGTAGTTCCTACAATGAGCAGTTCTTC. Translation gives CSGHGSSYNEQFF.

This clonotype has a count of ten or more. This chain joins TRBV7-9 and TRBJ2-3; D possibly corresponds to TRBD2 (5 bases). Germline-derived CDR1 and CDR2 are SEHNR and FQNEAQ (reference sequence). V was cut by 5 bases and J by 2 bases, with 11 bases left in between. The CDR3 has 14 residues. In DNA form, the CDR3 reads TGTGCCAGCAGCGTGGCACGGGACACAGATACGCAGTATTTT. It encodes CASSVARDTDTQYF. The full variable domain, in which reference TRBV7-9 and TRBJ2-3 provide the parts outside the CDR3, is DTGVSQNPRHKITKRGQNVTFRCDPISEHNRLYWYRQTLGQGPEFLTYFQNEAQLEKSRLLSDRFSAERPKGSFSTLEIQRTEQGDSAMYLCASSVARDTDTQYFGPGTRLTVL.

This clonotype has at least ten counts. This chain links TRBV12-3 or TRBV12-4 with TRBJ2-4; the D is unclear. V lost 3 bases, J lost 9 bases, and 12 bases lay in between. This CDR3 contains 13 residues. CDR3 loop: CASSFPGPGIQYF. The CDR3 nucleotides are TGTGCCAGCAGTTTTCCCGGGCCGGGCATTCAGTACTTC.

This clonotype was picked up many times. The chain carries TRBV28 and TRBJ2-6; the D gene is possibly TRBD1 (6 bases). Germline CDR1 reads MDHEN; CDR2 reads SYDVKM. Deletions cut 6 bases from V and 4 bases from J, with 19 bases between. CDR3 length equals 17 residues. The chain's CDR3 is CASSPQQGTGGANVLTF. The DNA for the CDR3 is TGTGCCAGCAGCCCTCAACAGGGCACGGGCGGGGCCAACGTCCTGACTTTC.

There are many counts of this clonotype. The chain joins TRBV19 to TRBJ1-5; no definite D call. Between the trimmed V and J ends, which lost 9 bases and 2 bases, there was a span of 14 bases. The CDR3 runs to 14 residues. From germline, CDR1 is LNHDA and CDR2 SQIVND (reference sequence). The CDR3 here is CASKAGSGNQPQHF. The CDR3 nucleotides are TGTGCCAGCAAAGCCGGGTCTGGCAATCAGCCCCAGCATTTT.

Points on this clonotype: It may be a read error: a sequence one base away is much more abundant. No conserved phenylalanine or tryptophan is present at the end of the CDR3, so a read error is the likely explanation. The rearrangement joins TRBV20-1 to TRBJ2-4; possible D gene TRBD1, 6 bases. Trimming removed 5 bases from V and 3 bases from J, with 14 bases in between. The germline CDR1 and CDR2 sequences are DFQATT and SNEGSKA (reference sequence). The CDR3 length is 14 residues. Written as DNA, the CDR3 is TGCAGTGCTCTCTTACAGGGAGTCAAAAACATTCAGTACCTC. Its translation is CSALLQGVKNIQYL.

This clonotype was observed many times. This chain links TRBV4-2 with TRBJ2-1; 8 nucleotides align to TRBD2. The V segment lost 4 bases and the J segment 8 bases; nucleotides outside the gene matches: 19. CDR1 is LGHNA and CDR2 is YNFKEQ in the germline V gene. CDR3 size: 18 residues. As DNA, the CDR3 is TGTGCCAGCAGCCCAGGAAGAGACCGAGCGGGAGAAGTCGATGAGCAGTTCTTC. This translates into CASSPGRDRAGEVDEQFF.

This clonotype was detected many times. CDR3 DNA sequence: TGTGCCATCAGTGAGGACGGATCCCATGAGCAGTTCTTC. It specifies CAISEDGSHEQFF. The gene calls are TRBV10-3 and TRBJ2-1; D gene unclear. Trimming cost V 2 bases and J 8 bases, with 10 bases left between them. CDR3 size: 13 residues. Germline CDR1 reads ENHRY; CDR2 reads SYGVKD.

This clonotype was recorded many times. The V and J genes are TRBV6-1 and TRBJ2-2, with TRBD2 matching 14 bases. Germline V gives CDR1 MNHNS, CDR2 SASEGT. The CDR3 has 16 amino acids. After removal of 6 bases from V and 5 bases from J, the junction contained 5 bases not matched to a gene. CDR3 region: CASSRGTSGRTGELFF. CDR3 sequence (DNA): TGTGCCAGCAGCCGTGGGACTAGCGGGAGAACCGGGGAGCTGTTTTTT.

As for this clonotype: A read error may be the cause here, since a much bigger clone is one base away. The chain carries TRBV4-1 and TRBJ2-7; TRBD2 aligns across 10 bases. After removal of 3 bases from V and 1 base from J, the junction contained 9 bases not matched to a gene. CDR3 length: 17 amino acids. Per germline, CDR1 MGHRA and CDR2 YSYEKL. The DNA for the CDR3 is TGCGCCAGCAGCCATGGACTAGCGGCCATCTCTTCCTACGAGCAGTACTTC. It encodes CASSHGLAAISSYEQYF.

This clonotype has a count of ten or more. The chain recombines TRBV4-3 with TRBJ2-2, with D perhaps being TRBD1 or TRBD2 (5 bases each). Germline V gives CDR1 LGHNA, CDR2 YSLEER. V was shortened by 0 bases and J by 5 bases, with 7 bases between the two germline ends. The CDR3 contains 14 residues. The DNA of the CDR3 is TGCGCCAGCAGCCAAGACGAGGGGACCGGGGAGCTGTTTTTT. Its translation: CASSQDEGTGELFF.

A word on this clonotype: A much larger clone is a single base away; this may be a read error. The rearrangement links TRBV14 to TRBJ2-7; D is perhaps TRBD1 (5 bases). Germline V CDR1 and CDR2: SGHDN, FVKESK. This CDR3 spans 14 amino acids. The V gene lost 2 bases and the J gene lost 2 bases, with 10 bases spanning the gap. DNA of the CDR3: TGTGCCAGCAGCCAACAGGGCAGGACCTACGAGCAGTACTTC. Amino acid sequence: CASSQQGRTYEQYF.